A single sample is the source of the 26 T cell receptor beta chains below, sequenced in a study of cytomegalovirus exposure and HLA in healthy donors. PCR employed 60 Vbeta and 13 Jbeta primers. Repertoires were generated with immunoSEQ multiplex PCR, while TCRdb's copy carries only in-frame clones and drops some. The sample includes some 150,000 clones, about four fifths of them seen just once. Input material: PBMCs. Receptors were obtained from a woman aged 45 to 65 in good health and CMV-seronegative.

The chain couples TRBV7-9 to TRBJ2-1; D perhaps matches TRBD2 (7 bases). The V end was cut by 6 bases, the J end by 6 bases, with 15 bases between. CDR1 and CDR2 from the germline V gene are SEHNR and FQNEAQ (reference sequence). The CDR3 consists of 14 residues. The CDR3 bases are TGTGCCAGCAGTTCGGGGGGCGGACCCAATGAGCAGTTCTTC. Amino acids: CASSSGGGPNEQFF.

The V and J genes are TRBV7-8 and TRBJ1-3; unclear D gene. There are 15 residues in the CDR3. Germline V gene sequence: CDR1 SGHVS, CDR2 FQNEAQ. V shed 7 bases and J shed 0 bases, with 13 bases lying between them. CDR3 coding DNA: TGTGCCAGCACCACTCGAGGGAGCTCTGGAAACACCATATATTTT. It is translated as CASTTRGSSGNTIYF. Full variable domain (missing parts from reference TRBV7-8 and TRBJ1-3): GAGVSQSPRYKVAKRGQDVALRCDPISGHVSLFWYQQALGQGPEFLTYFQNEAQLDKSGLPSDRFFAERPEGSVSTLKIQRTQQEDSAVYLCASTTRGSSGNTIYFGEGSWLTVV.

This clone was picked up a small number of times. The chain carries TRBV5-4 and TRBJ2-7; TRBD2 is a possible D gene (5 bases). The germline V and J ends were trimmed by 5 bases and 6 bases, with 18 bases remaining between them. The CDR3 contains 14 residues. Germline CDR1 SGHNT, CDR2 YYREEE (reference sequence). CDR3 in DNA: TGTGCCAGCAGTGAGAGGGCTGGCCCCTCCGAGCAGTACTTC. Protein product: CASSERAGPSEQYF. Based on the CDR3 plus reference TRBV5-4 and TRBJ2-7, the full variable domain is ETGVTQSPTHLIKTRGQQVTLRCSSQSGHNTVSWYQQALGQGPQFIFQYYREEENGRGNFPPRFSGLQFPNYSSELNVNALELDDSALYLCASSERAGPSEQYFGPGTRLTVT.

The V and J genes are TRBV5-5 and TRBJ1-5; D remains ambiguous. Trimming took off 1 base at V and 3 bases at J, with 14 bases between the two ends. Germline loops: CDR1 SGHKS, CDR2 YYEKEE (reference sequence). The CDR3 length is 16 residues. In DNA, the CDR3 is TGTGCCAGCAGCTTGTTTCGTACTGAGAACAATCAGCCCCAGCATTTT. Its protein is CASSLFRTENNQPQHF.

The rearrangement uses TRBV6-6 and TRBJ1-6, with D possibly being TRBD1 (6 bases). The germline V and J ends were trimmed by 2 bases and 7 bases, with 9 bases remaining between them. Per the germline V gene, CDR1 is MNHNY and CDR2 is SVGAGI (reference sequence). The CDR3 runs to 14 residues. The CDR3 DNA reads TGTGCCAGCAGTTACAGGGGGATGAATTCACCCCTCCACTTT. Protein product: CASSYRGMNSPLHF.

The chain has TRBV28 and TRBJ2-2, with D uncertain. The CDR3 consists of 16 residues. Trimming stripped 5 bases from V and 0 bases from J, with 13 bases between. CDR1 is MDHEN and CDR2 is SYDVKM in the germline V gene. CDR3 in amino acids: CASSPIITSNTGELFF. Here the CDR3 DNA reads TGTGCCAGCAGTCCCATAATTACATCGAACACCGGGGAGCTGTTTTTT.

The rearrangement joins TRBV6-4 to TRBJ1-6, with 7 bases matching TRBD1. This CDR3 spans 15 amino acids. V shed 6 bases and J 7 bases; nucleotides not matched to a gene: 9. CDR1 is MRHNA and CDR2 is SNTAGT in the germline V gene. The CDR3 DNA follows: TGTGCCAGCAGAAAGACAGGGTCGGGAAATTCACCCCTCCACTTT. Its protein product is CASRKTGSGNSPLHF.

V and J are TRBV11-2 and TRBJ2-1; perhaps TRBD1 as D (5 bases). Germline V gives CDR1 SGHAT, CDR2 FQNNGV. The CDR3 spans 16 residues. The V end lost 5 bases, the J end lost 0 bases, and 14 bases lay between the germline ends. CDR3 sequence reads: CASSTRMGPSYNEQFF. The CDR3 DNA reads TGTGCCAGCAGCACGCGTATGGGGCCCTCCTACAATGAGCAGTTCTTC.

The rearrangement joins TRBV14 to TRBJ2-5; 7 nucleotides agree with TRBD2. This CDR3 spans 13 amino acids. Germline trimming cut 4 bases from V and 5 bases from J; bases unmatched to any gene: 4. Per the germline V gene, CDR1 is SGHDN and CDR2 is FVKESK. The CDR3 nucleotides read TGTGCCAGCAGCCTGAGGGGAGGGGAGACCCAGTACTTC. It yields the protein CASSLRGGETQYF.

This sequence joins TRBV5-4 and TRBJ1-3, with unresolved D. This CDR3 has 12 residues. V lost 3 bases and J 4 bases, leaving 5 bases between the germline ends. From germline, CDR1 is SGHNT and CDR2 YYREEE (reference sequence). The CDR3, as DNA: TGTGCCAGCAGCTCGAGAGGAAACACCATATATTTT. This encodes CASSSRGNTIYF. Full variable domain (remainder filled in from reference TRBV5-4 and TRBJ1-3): ETGVTQSPTHLIKTRGQQVTLRCSSQSGHNTVSWYQQALGQGPQFIFQYYREEENGRGNFPPRFSGLQFPNYSSELNVNALELDDSALYLCASSSRGNTIYFGEGSWLTVV.

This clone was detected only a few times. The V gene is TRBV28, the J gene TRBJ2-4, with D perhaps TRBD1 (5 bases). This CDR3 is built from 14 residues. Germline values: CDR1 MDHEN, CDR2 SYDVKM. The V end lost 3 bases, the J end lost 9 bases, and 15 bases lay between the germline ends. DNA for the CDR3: TGTGCCAGCAGTTTGGGGCAGGGCCTCGCCATTCAGTACTTC. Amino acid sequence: CASSLGQGLAIQYF.

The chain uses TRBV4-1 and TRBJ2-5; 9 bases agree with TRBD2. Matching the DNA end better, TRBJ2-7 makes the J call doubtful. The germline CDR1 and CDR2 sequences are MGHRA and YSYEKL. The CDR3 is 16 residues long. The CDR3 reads CASSRDLAGAAYEQYF. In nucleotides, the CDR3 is TGCGCCAGCAGCCGCGACTTAGCGGGGGCCGCCTACGAGCAGTACTTC.

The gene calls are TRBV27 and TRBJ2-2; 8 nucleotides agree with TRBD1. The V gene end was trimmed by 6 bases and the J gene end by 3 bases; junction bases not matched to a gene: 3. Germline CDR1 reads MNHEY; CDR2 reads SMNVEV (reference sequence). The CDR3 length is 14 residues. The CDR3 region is CASRAGGYTGELFF. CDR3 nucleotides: TGTGCCAGCAGAGCAGGGGGCTACACCGGGGAGCTGTTTTTT.

The DNA for the CDR3 is TGCGCCAGCAGCTTGGACAGGGGGCCTGCTGAAGCTTTCTTT. It yields the protein CASSLDRGPAEAFF. The chain is built from TRBV5-1 and TRBJ1-1, with 9 positions matching TRBD1. Germline CDR1 SGHRS, CDR2 YFSETQ. This CDR3 is built from 14 residues. The ends lost 0 bases at V and 6 bases at J; junction bases unmatched: 3.

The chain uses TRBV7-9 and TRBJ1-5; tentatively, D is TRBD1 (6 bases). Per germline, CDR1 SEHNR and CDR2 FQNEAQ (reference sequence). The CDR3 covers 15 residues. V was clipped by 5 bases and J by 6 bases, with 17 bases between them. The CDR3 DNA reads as TGTGCCAGCAGCCCAGGCCAGGGGTCCGTTCAGCCCCAGCATTTT. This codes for CASSPGQGSVQPQHF.

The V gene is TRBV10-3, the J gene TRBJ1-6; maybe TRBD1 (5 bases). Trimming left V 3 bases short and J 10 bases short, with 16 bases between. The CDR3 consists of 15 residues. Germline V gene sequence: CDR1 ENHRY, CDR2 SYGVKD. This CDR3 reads CAISDFSGAGSPLHF. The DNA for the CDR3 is TGTGCCATCAGTGATTTTAGTGGGGCTGGATCACCCCTCCACTTT.

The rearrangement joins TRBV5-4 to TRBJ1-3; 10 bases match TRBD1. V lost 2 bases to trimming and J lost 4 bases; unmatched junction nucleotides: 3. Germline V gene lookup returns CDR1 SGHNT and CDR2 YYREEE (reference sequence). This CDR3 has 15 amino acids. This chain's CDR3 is CASSLPGQGGNTIYF. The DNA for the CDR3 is TGTGCCAGCAGCTTACCGGGACAGGGGGGAAACACCATATATTTT.

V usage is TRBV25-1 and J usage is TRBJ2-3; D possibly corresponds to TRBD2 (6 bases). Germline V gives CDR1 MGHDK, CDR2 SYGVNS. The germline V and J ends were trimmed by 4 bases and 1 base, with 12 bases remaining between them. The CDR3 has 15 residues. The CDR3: CASSGRGSGTDTQYF. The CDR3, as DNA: TGTGCCAGCAGTGGCCGGGGGTCGGGCACAGATACGCAGTATTTT.

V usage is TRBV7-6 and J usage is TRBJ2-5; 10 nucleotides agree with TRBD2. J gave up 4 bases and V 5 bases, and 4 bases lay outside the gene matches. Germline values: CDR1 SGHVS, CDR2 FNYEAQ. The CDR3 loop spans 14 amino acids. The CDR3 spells CASSRGLATETQYF. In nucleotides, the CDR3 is TGTGCCAGCAGCAGGGGACTAGCGACAGAGACCCAGTACTTC.

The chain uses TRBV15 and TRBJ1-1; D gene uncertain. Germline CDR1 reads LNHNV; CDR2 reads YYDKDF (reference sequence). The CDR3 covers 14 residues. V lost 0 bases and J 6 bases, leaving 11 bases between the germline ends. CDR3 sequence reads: CATSREMGGSEAFF. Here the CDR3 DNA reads TGTGCCACCAGCAGAGAGATGGGAGGTTCTGAAGCTTTCTTT.

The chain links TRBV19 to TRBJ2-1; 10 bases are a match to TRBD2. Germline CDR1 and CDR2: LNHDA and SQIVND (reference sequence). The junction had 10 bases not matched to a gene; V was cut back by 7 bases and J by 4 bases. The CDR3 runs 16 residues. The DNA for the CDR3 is TGTGCCAGTACCGAAATAACTAGCGGGAAGTACAATGAGCAGTTCTTC. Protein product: CASTEITSGKYNEQFF.

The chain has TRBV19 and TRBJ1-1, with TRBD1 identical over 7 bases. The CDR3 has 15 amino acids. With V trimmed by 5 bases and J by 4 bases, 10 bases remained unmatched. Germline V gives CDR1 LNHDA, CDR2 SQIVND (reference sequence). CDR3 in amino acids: CASSRLQGGGTEAFF. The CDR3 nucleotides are TGTGCCAGTAGTCGTCTTCAGGGGGGAGGCACTGAAGCTTTCTTT.

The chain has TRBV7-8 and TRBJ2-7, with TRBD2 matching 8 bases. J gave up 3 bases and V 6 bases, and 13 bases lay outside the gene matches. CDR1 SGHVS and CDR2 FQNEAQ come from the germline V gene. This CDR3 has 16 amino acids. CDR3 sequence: CASSPEGVGGDYEQYF. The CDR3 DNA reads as TGTGCCAGCAGTCCAGAAGGTGTCGGGGGGGACTACGAGCAGTACTTC.

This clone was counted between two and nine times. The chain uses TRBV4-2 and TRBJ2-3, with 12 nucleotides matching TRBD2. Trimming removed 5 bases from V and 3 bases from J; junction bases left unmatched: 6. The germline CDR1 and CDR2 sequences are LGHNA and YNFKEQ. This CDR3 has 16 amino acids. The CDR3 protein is CASSAWTSGKTDTQYF. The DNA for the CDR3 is TGTGCCAGCAGCGCCTGGACTAGCGGGAAGACAGATACGCAGTATTTT.

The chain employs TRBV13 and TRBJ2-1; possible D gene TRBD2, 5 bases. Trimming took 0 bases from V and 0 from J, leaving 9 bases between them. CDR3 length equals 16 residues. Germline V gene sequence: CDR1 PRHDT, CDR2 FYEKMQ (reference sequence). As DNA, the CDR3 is TGTGCCAGCAGCTTAGGCCGAGGGAGCTCCTACAATGAGCAGTTCTTC. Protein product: CASSLGRGSSYNEQFF.

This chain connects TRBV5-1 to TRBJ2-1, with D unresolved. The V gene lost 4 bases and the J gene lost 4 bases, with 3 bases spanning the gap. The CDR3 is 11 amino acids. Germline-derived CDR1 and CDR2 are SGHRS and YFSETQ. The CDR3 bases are TGCGCCAGCAGCCAGTACAATGAGCAGTTCTTC. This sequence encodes CASSQYNEQFF.